The next 21 T cell receptor beta chains were all read from a single sample in a study of blood T cell repertoires in COVID-19. Profiling relied on immunoSEQ multiplex PCR, and the TCRdb table lists in-frame clones only, not all of them. The sample consists of over 20,000 clones, about 85% of them appearing once. The sample consisted of peripheral blood. The receptor source for this set is a man aged 50-60 years with active or convalescent COVID-19.

The chain carries TRBV5-4 and TRBJ2-7, with a tentative D call TRBD2 (5 bases). The germline V gene encodes CDR1 SGHNT and CDR2 YYREEE (reference sequence). Trimming removed 5 bases at V and 6 bases at J, with 15 bases between. CDR3 length: 13 amino acids. The CDR3 DNA sequence: TGTGCCAGCAGGACCGCCGGGGAGCTCGAGCAGTACTTC. Translated: CASRTAGELEQYF.

The chain carries TRBV6-5 and TRBJ2-4; D not certain. Trimming took off 7 bases at V and 4 bases at J, with 11 bases between the two ends. This CDR3 spans 13 amino acids. The germline CDR1 and CDR2 sequences are MNHEY and SVGAGI. Here the CDR3 reads CASTSANKNIQYF. As DNA, the CDR3 is TGTGCCAGCACTTCAGCGAATAAAAACATTCAGTACTTC.

This clone was seen a few times. V gene TRBV28 combines with J gene TRBJ1-3, with 8 bases identical to TRBD1. This CDR3 is 15 amino acids long. In germline, CDR1 is MDHEN, CDR2 SYDVKM. V lost 4 bases to trimming and J lost 1 base; unmatched junction nucleotides: 3. CDR3 amino acids: CASSSQGASGNTIYF. Here the CDR3 DNA reads TGTGCCAGCAGTTCCCAGGGGGCTTCTGGAAACACCATATATTTT.

The chain is built from TRBV3-1 (or the pseudogene TRBV3-2) and TRBJ2-1; 9 bases are shared with TRBD2. The CDR3 extends over 13 amino acids. V lost 3 bases, J lost 6 bases, and 0 bases stayed unmatched. Looked up from germline, CDR1 is LGHDT and CDR2 is YNNKEL (reference sequence). The CDR3 DNA is TGTGCCAGCAGCCAGGGACTAGCCAATGAGCAGTTCTTC. Protein product: CASSQGLANEQFF.

The sample holds a few counts of this clone. The chain couples TRBV6-5 to TRBJ2-2; D is perhaps TRBD1 (5 bases). Per the germline V gene, CDR1 is MNHEY and CDR2 is SVGAGI. The V end lost 6 bases, the J end lost 3 bases, and 11 bases lay between the germline ends. The CDR3 has 14 residues. The CDR3 protein is CASRRQGYTGELFF. CDR3 bases: TGTGCCAGCAGGAGGCAGGGATACACCGGGGAGCTGTTTTTT.

This rearrangement joins TRBV18 to TRBJ2-7, with 7 bases matching TRBD2. Trimming removed 8 bases from V and 7 bases from J; junction bases left unmatched: 14. CDR1 and CDR2 from the germline V gene are KGHSH and LQKENI. The length of the CDR3 is 14 residues. CDR3 in DNA: TGTGCCAGCACAACCGACACCAACGGGGGGGAGCAGTACTTC. Protein: CASTTDTNGGEQYF.

V is TRBV30 and J is TRBJ1-1; TRBD1 aligns across 7 bases. The J segment lost 4 bases and the V segment lost 4 bases, leaving 6 bases of the junction unmatched. Germline-derived CDR1 and CDR2 are GTSNPN and SVGIG (reference sequence). The CDR3 runs 13 residues. CDR3 protein: CAWIKGASTEAFF. The CDR3 DNA reads TGTGCCTGGATTAAGGGGGCGAGCACTGAAGCTTTCTTT.

The chain recombines TRBV7-3 with TRBJ2-3; tentatively, D is TRBD1 (6 bases). V was pared by 6 bases and J by 2 bases, with 9 bases between. The CDR3 loop spans 13 amino acids. Germline V gene data show CDR1 as SGHTA and CDR2 as FQGTGA. In DNA form, the CDR3 reads TGTGCCAGCAGTCGGGACAACACAGATACGCAGTATTTT. It codes for CASSRDNTDTQYF.

V usage is TRBV2 and J usage is TRBJ2-1, with 10 bases lining up with TRBD2. The CDR3 is 16 residues long. Per germline, CDR1 SNHLY and CDR2 FYNNEI. V was clipped by 4 bases and J by 6 bases; unmatched bases: 9. The CDR3 DNA follows: TGTGCCAGCAGTGTTCATCTAGCGGGGGTAGTCAATGAGCAGTTCTTC. This codes for CASSVHLAGVVNEQFF.

The CDR3 DNA sequence: TGTGCCACCAGTGATTTGCAGGACTCCCCGGAGGCCAAAAACATTCAGTACTTC. Translated: CATSDLQDSPEAKNIQYF. V is TRBV24-1 and J is TRBJ2-4; weak D call: TRBD2 (5 bases). V lost 0 bases, J lost 1 base, and 15 bases lay in between. Germline values: CDR1 KGHDR, CDR2 SFDVKD. This CDR3 region has 18 residues.

The CDR3 protein is CASRRGGTLNTGELFF. CDR3 nucleotide sequence: TGTGCCAGCAGGCGGGGGGGCACTCTAAACACCGGGGAGCTGTTTTTT. This chain joins TRBV7-2 and TRBJ2-2; 9 bases agree with TRBD2. The CDR3 spans 16 residues. V dropped 6 bases and J dropped 2; count of bases not matched to a gene: 7. Germline V gives CDR1 SGHTA, CDR2 FQGNSA. Full variable domain (remainder filled in from reference TRBV7-2 and TRBJ2-2): GAGVSQSPSNKVTEKGKDVELRCDPISGHTALYWYRQSLGQGLEFLIYFQGNSAPDKSGLPSDRFSAERTGGSVSTLTIQRTQQEDSAVYLCASRRGGTLNTGELFFGEGSRLTVL.

The chain couples TRBV4-1 to TRBJ2-4; 10 nucleotides match TRBD1. Trimming took 2 bases from V and 6 from J; bases not matched to a gene: 7. There are 16 residues in the CDR3. The germline V gene has CDR1 MGHRA and CDR2 YSYEKL. The CDR3 reads CASSQPRDRGRNIQYF. DNA of the CDR3: TGCGCCAGCAGCCAACCCCGGGACAGGGGTAGAAACATTCAGTACTTC.

The genes are TRBV21-1 and TRBJ1-6; the table's D gene call, TRBD1, was not cross checked with the DNA. TRBV21-1 is a pseudogene. This CDR3 spans 15 amino acids. This chain's CDR3 is CASSGRSRGNSPLHF. DNA of the CDR3: TGTGCCAGCAGTGGAAGGTCCAGGGGCAATTCACCCCTCCACTTT.

The CDR3 DNA is TGTGCCACTCGTCCGGGAGGCACCTACAATGAGCAGTTCTTC. Amino acid sequence: CATRPGGTYNEQFF. The chain is built from TRBV19 and TRBJ2-1, with TRBD2 matching over 7 bases. This CDR3 comprises 14 residues. Unmatched junction bases numbered 8, after V lost 10 bases and J lost 2 bases. Germline V gene data show CDR1 as LNHDA and CDR2 as SQIVND (reference sequence).

The V and J genes are TRBV27 and TRBJ2-7; D is perhaps TRBD2 (6 bases). Germline lookup yields CDR1 MNHEY and CDR2 SMNVEV (reference sequence). The V end was cut by 0 bases, the J end by 5 bases, with 14 bases between. The CDR3 loop spans 15 amino acids. The CDR3 loop reads CASSLSVGSVHEQYF. CDR3 in DNA: TGTGCCAGCAGTTTATCAGTCGGGAGTGTACACGAGCAGTACTTC.

CDR3 sequence reads: CASSRETGLYYGYTF. The CDR3 nucleotides read TGTGCCAGCAGCAGAGAGACAGGGCTGTACTATGGCTACACCTTC. V is TRBV3-1 (or the pseudogene TRBV3-2) and J is TRBJ1-2, with TRBD1 matching over 7 bases. CDR1 is LGHDT, CDR2 YNNKEL, per germline (reference sequence). V was pared by 5 bases and J by 3 bases, with 9 bases of the junction left unmatched. This CDR3 is 15 amino acids long.

The rearrangement links TRBV29-1 to TRBJ1-5; D perhaps matches TRBD1 (6 bases). This CDR3 has 14 amino acids. V was clipped by 4 bases and J by 3 bases, with 13 bases between them. Per germline, CDR1 SQVTM and CDR2 ANQGSEA. The CDR3 DNA sequence: TGCAGCGTTGGGGTCACAGGGCCCAATCAGCCCCAGCATTTT. It is translated as CSVGVTGPNQPQHF.

In DNA form, the CDR3 reads TGCAGCGTTGATCTCCGGTTACTAGCGGGAAGCACAGATACGCAGTATTTT. Translating it yields CSVDLRLLAGSTDTQYF. The chain employs TRBV29-1 and TRBJ2-3; 10 bases agree with TRBD2. V was clipped by 3 bases and J by 0 bases; unmatched bases: 9. This CDR3 is 17 amino acids long. From germline, CDR1 is SQVTM and CDR2 ANQGSEA.

In DNA form, the CDR3 reads TGTGCCAGCTCGCCCGGAGTAGGATATGGCTACACCTTC. It translates to CASSPGVGYGYTF. The genes are TRBV6-6 and TRBJ1-2; D gene ambiguous. The CDR3 totals 13 residues. The germline V gene has CDR1 MNHNY and CDR2 SVGAGI (reference sequence). Trimming left V 8 bases short and J 5 bases short, with 15 bases between.

The chain carries TRBV30 and TRBJ2-1, with 7 bases aligning to TRBD2. After removal of 7 bases from V and 8 bases from J, the junction contained 14 bases not matched to a gene. This CDR3 comprises 14 residues. From germline, CDR1 is GTSNPN and CDR2 SVGIG (reference sequence). This CDR3 reads CAFSAGGGWYEQFF. CDR3 nucleotides: TGTGCCTTCTCAGCGGGCGGGGGTTGGTATGAGCAGTTCTTC.

This sequence joins TRBV9 and TRBJ1-1; D is uncertain. V dropped 2 bases and J dropped 3 bases, with 5 bases sitting between them. CDR1 and CDR2 (germline): SGDLS, YYNGEE. The CDR3 spans 12 residues. For the CDR3, the DNA is TGTGCCAGCAGCGTGGGCGACACTGAAGCTTTCTTT. It encodes CASSVGDTEAFF.